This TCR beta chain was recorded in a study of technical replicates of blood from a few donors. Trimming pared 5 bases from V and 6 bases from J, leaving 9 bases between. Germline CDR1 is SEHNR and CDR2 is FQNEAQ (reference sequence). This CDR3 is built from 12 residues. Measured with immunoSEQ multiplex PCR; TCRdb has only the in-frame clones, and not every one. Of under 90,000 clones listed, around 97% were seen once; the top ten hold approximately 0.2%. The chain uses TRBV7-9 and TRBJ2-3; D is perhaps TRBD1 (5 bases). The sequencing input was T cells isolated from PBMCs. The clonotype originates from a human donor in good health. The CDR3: CASSQTADTQYF. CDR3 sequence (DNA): TGTGCCAGCAGCCAGACAGCCGATACGCAGTATTTT.